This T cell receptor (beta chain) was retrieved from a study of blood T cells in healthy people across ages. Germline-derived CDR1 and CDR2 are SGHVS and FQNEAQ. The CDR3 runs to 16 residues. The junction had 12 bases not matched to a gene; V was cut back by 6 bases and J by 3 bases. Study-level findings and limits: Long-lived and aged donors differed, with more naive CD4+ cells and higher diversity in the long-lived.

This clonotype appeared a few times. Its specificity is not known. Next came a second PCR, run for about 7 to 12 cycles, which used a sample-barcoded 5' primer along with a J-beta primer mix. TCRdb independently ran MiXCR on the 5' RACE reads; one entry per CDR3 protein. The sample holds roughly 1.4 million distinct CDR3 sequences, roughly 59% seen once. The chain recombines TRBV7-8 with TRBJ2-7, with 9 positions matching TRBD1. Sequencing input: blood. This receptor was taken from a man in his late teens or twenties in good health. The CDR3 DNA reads TGTGCCAGCAGACCCCGGACAGGGGTGGGTTTCTACGAGCAGTACTTC. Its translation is CASRPRTGVGFYEQYF.